Listed below are T cell receptor beta chains from one sample, sequenced in a study of T cell responses to AZD1222 COVID-19 vaccine. TCRdb's table, derived via immunoSEQ multiplex PCR, lists solely in-frame clones and lacks some. Among 200,000 to 250,000 clones listed, 90% to 95% were seen once. The starting material was peripheral blood, obtained 28 days after the second dose of the MenACWY control vaccine. These TCRs come from an adult who received the MenACWY meningococcal vaccine as a control. Each CDR3 is given with its conserved first and last residue. A D gene is named only where the DNA matches it firmly. Some rows mark clone size as missing; the rest say once, few, many or name a class of expanded clone.

size: -
V: TRBV19
J: TRBJ2-7
D: -
DNA: TGTGCCAGTAGTACCCAGGGACGTGGCGAGCAGTACTTC
CDR3: CASSTQGRGEQYF

size: -
V: TRBV5-6
J: TRBJ1-2
D: -
DNA: TGTGCCAGCAGCTTGGGAGGCAGCACCGGGTATGGCTACACCTTC
CDR3: CASSLGGSTGYGYTF

size: -
V: TRBV5-6
J: TRBJ1-1
D: -
DNA: TGTGCCAGCAGCCCAGATCGCGGATTAAACACTGAAGCTTTCTTT
CDR3: CASSPDRGLNTEAFF

size: -
V: TRBV6-2/TRBV6-3
J: TRBJ2-7
D: -
DNA: TGTGCCAGCAGCCTCCGGGATCTCTCCTACGAGCAGTACTTC
CDR3: CASSLRDLSYEQYF

size: -
V: TRBV25-1
J: TRBJ2-7
D: -
DNA: TGTGCCAGCAGTGAGGCCTACGAGCAGTACTTC
CDR3: CASSEAYEQYF

size: -
V: TRBV6-5
J: TRBJ2-1
D: -
DNA: TGTGCCAGCGTTCAGCGGAATGAGCAGTTCTTC
CDR3: CASVQRNEQFF

size: -
V: TRBV28
J: TRBJ1-2
D: TRBD1
DNA: TGTGCCAGCAGTTTTCCCGGGACAGGGAACTATGGCTACACCTTC
CDR3: CASSFPGTGNYGYTF

size: -
V: TRBV19
J: TRBJ1-5
D: -
DNA: TGTGCCAGTAGTACACAGAGAAGCAATCAGCCCCAGCATTTT
CDR3: CASSTQRSNQPQHF

size: -
V: TRBV3-1/TRBV3-2
J: TRBJ2-3
D: -
DNA: TGTGCCAGCAGCTCCACAGTCGGGGACGATACGCAGTATTTT
CDR3: CASSSTVGDDTQYF

size: few
V: TRBV9
J: TRBJ1-6
D: TRBD1
DNA: TGTGCCAGTGGACAGGGAGGTTCACCCCTCCACTTT
CDR3: CASGQGGSPLHF

size: -
V: TRBV28
J: TRBJ1-4
D: -
DNA: TGTGCCAGCAGTGCAGGGAGTCGGGCTAATGAAAAACTGTTTTTT
CDR3: CASSAGSRANEKLFF

size: -
V: TRBV5-1
J: TRBJ2-3
D: -
DNA: TGCGCCAGCAGCTACAGGGAAACCAGCACAGATACGCAGTATTTT
CDR3: CASSYRETSTDTQYF

size: -
V: TRBV28
J: TRBJ2-4
D: -
DNA: TGTGCCAGCAGCCCAGTCCTGGATCTTCGGTACTTC
CDR3: CASSPVLDLRYF

size: -
V: TRBV6-5
J: TRBJ2-7
D: TRBD1
DNA: TGTGCCAGCAGCCCGGGACAGGGCGTTTACGAGCAGTACTTC
CDR3: CASSPGQGVYEQYF

size: -
V: TRBV5-1
J: TRBJ1-5
D: -
DNA: TGCGCCAGCAGACCGGACGGCGGCTGGGCCCAGCCCCAGCATTTT
CDR3: CASRPDGGWAQPQHF

size: -
V: TRBV4-2
J: TRBJ1-2
D: TRBD1
DNA: TGTGCCAGCAGCCAAACAGGGGGCTATGGCTACACCTTC
CDR3: CASSQTGGYGYTF

size: -
V: TRBV12-3/TRBV12-4
J: TRBJ1-2
D: -
DNA: TGTGCCAGCAGTTTAACGGGAGGCTACACCTTC
CDR3: CASSLTGGYTF

size: -
V: TRBV10-3
J: TRBJ2-5
D: -
DNA: TGTGCCATCAGCCGACCGGGACAAGAGACCCAGTACTTC
CDR3: CAISRPGQETQYF

size: -
V: TRBV3-1/TRBV3-2
J: TRBJ1-1
D: -
DNA: TGTGCCAGCAGCCTCCAAACCACACCCGACATGAACACTGAAGCTTTCTTT
CDR3: CASSLQTTPDMNTEAFF

size: once
V: TRBV5-1
J: TRBJ1-3
D: -
DNA: TGCGCCAGCAGCTTGGGTCTAGGGTCTGGAAACACCATATATTTT
CDR3: CASSLGLGSGNTIYF

size: -
V: TRBV20-1
J: TRBJ1-2
D: -
DNA: TGCAGTGCTAGAGAGCAGCGCGACTACACCTTC
CDR3: CSAREQRDYTF

size: -
V: TRBV19
J: TRBJ1-5
D: -
DNA: TGTGCCAGTAGTATAGATCTCGGACGCAATCAGCCCCAGCATTTT
CDR3: CASSIDLGRNQPQHF

size: -
V: TRBV23-1
J: TRBJ2-3
D: TRBD2
DNA: TGCGCCAGCAGTCAATCGGTGGGACTAGCGGGGGGTACTAGCACAGATACGCAGTATTTT
CDR3: CASSQSVGLAGGTSTDTQYF

size: -
V: TRBV2
J: TRBJ1-5
D: -
DNA: TGTGCCAGCACCGTCGGGCCCTATAGCAATCAGCCCCAGCATTTT
CDR3: CASTVGPYSNQPQHF

size: once
V: TRBV19
J: TRBJ2-1
D: -
DNA: TGTGCCAGTAGCGCGGGACTTTACAATGAGCAGTTCTTC
CDR3: CASSAGLYNEQFF

size: -
V: TRBV7-2
J: TRBJ1-5
D: TRBD1
DNA: TGTGCCAGCAGCTCTGGACAGGGCAATCAGCCCCAGCATTTT
CDR3: CASSSGQGNQPQHF

size: -
V: TRBV11-2
J: TRBJ2-7
D: TRBD1
DNA: TGTGCCAGCAGCGAATCGACAGGGGGTCACGAGCAGTACTTC
CDR3: CASSESTGGHEQYF